The entry that follows covers one T cell receptor (beta chain) sequence. Its target is not known. Relative to the germline gene, one junction end is altered; a read error may explain this. The data originate from a study of cytomegalovirus exposure and HLA in healthy donors. Whole-study context: Of roughly 360 genotyped donors, 81% grouped in the Caucasian-associated ancestry cluster.

Study-level points and caveats: Reported findings show TCR beta sequences accurately forecast HLA-A and HLA-B alleles in most subjects.

PCR involved 60 Vbeta and 13 Jbeta primers. Data came from immunoSEQ multiplex PCR; TCRdb stores just in-frame clones and leaves some out. The data contain about 190,000 clones, 70% to 75% of them singletons. Per the germline V gene, CDR1 is SEHNR and CDR2 is FQNEAQ (reference sequence). This CDR3 comprises 14 residues. The sequenced material came from PBMCs. The chain links TRBV7-9 to TRBJ2-7; D uncertain. The sequence came from a man aged 25 to 40 in good health and CMV-seropositive. As DNA, the CDR3 is TGTTCCAGCACCCTAGAAGGTGCCCTTTACGAGCAGTACTTC. Its translation is CSSTLEGALYEQYF.